These T cell receptor beta chains were read from a single sample in a study of vaccination and CD4 T cells after COVID-19. TCRdb used MiXCR to reprocess the PCR reads, holding one entry per CDR3 protein. The sample has about 20,000 distinct CDR3 sequences; roughly 58% are singletons. The antigens of these receptors remain unknown. The sample consisted of CD4+ T cells from blood, cultured in vitro, taken before SARS-CoV-2 vaccination. These receptors all stem from a human donor who had recovered from COVID-19. Each CDR3 is given with its conserved first and last residue. The D gene is left open where the match is weak. Expanded clones get a size class; other rows say once, few or many, or leave the size out.

v_call: TRBV19
d_call: -
clone_size: -
j_call: TRBJ1-2
cdr3_aa: CASSIEGINYGYTF
cdr3_nt: TGTGCCAGTAGTATCGAGGGGATCAACTATGGCTACACCTTC

v_call: TRBV20-1
d_call: -
clone_size: -
j_call: TRBJ2-5
cdr3_aa: CSASLKPPERTQYF
cdr3_nt: TGCAGTGCTAGTTTAAAGCCGCCCGAACGGACCCAGTACTTC

v_call: TRBV20-1
d_call: TRBD2
clone_size: few
j_call: TRBJ2-7
cdr3_aa: CSANSLAGAYEQYF
cdr3_nt: TGCAGTGCCAATTCACTAGCGGGAGCCTACGAGCAGTACTTC

v_call: TRBV7-9
d_call: -
clone_size: -
j_call: TRBJ2-1
cdr3_aa: CASSNVVSDSSYNEQFF
cdr3_nt: TGTGCCAGCAGCAATGTAGTTTCGGATAGCTCCTACAATGAGCAGTTCTTC

v_call: TRBV30
d_call: -
clone_size: once
j_call: TRBJ2-7
cdr3_aa: CAWEPGGREQYF
cdr3_nt: TGTGCCTGGGAACCCGGCGGTCGTGAGCAGTACTTC

v_call: TRBV10-3
d_call: TRBD1
clone_size: medium-sized
j_call: TRBJ1-1
cdr3_aa: CAISGRGDTEAFF
cdr3_nt: TGTGCCATCAGTGGCAGGGGGGACACTGAAGCTTTCTTT

v_call: TRBV28
d_call: TRBD1
clone_size: -
j_call: TRBJ1-5
cdr3_aa: CASSTYRQGYQPQHF
cdr3_nt: TGTGCCAGCAGTACCTACCGACAGGGATATCAGCCCCAGCATTTT

v_call: TRBV19
d_call: -
clone_size: -
j_call: TRBJ1-5
cdr3_aa: CASRGLLTRTNQPQHF
cdr3_nt: TGTGCCAGTAGGGGTTTGCTAACAAGGACTAATCAGCCCCAGCATTTT

v_call: TRBV20-1
d_call: -
clone_size: -
j_call: TRBJ2-3
cdr3_aa: CSARWPGADTQYF
cdr3_nt: TGCAGTGCTAGATGGCCGGGCGCAGATACGCAGTATTTT

v_call: TRBV7-9
d_call: TRBD2
clone_size: once
j_call: TRBJ2-5
cdr3_aa: CASSSYNGGAQYF
cdr3_nt: TGTGCCAGCAGCTCGTATAACGGGGGGGCCCAGTACTTC

v_call: TRBV20-1
d_call: TRBD2
clone_size: few
j_call: TRBJ2-3
cdr3_aa: CSARTEREGISDTQYF
cdr3_nt: TGCAGTGCTAGAACCGAGCGGGAGGGCATTTCAGATACGCAGTATTTT

v_call: TRBV7-2
d_call: -
clone_size: -
j_call: TRBJ2-5
cdr3_aa: CASSSALAETQYF
cdr3_nt: TGTGCCAGCAGTTCTGCACTTGCGGAGACCCAGTACTTC

v_call: TRBV20-1
d_call: TRBD1
clone_size: -
j_call: TRBJ2-2
cdr3_aa: CSAAPGQGYTGELFF
cdr3_nt: TGCAGTGCTGCTCCGGGACAGGGGTACACCGGGGAGCTGTTTTTT

v_call: TRBV7-3
d_call: TRBD2
clone_size: -
j_call: TRBJ2-1
cdr3_aa: CASSLTSSGIRNEQFF
cdr3_nt: TGTGCCAGCAGCTTAACCTCTAGCGGGATCCGGAACGAGCAGTTCTTC

v_call: TRBV5-8
d_call: -
clone_size: -
j_call: TRBJ2-3
cdr3_aa: CASSLVLRDTQYF
cdr3_nt: TGTGCCAGCAGCTTGGTGTTGAGAGATACGCAGTATTTT

v_call: TRBV28
d_call: -
clone_size: -
j_call: TRBJ1-5
cdr3_aa: CASSTGPYQPQHF
cdr3_nt: TGTGCCAGCAGTACGGGGCCATATCAGCCCCAGCATTTT

v_call: TRBV21-1
d_call: -
clone_size: -
j_call: TRBJ2-3
cdr3_aa: CASGTGPPLFMDTQYF
cdr3_nt: TGTGCCAGCGGGACAGGGCCTCCCCTTTTTATGGATACGCAGTATTTT

v_call: TRBV15
d_call: TRBD2
clone_size: -
j_call: TRBJ2-3
cdr3_aa: CATSSRSGSSADTQYF
cdr3_nt: TGTGCCACCAGCAGTAGGAGCGGGAGTAGCGCAGATACGCAGTATTTT

v_call: TRBV7-2
d_call: TRBD1
clone_size: few
j_call: TRBJ2-5
cdr3_aa: CASSKGQRETQYF
cdr3_nt: TGTGCCAGCAGCAAGGGACAGAGGGAGACCCAGTACTTC

v_call: TRBV20-1
d_call: -
clone_size: -
j_call: TRBJ1-1
cdr3_aa: CSARAIITGGKKNTEAFF
cdr3_nt: TGCAGTGCTAGAGCCATAATCACCGGGGGGAAGAAGAACACTGAAGCTTTCTTT

v_call: TRBV15
d_call: -
clone_size: few
j_call: TRBJ2-2
cdr3_aa: CATSTLSIEENTGELFF
cdr3_nt: TGTGCCACCAGCACTCTCTCGATTGAGGAGAACACCGGGGAGCTGTTTTTT

v_call: TRBV6-4
d_call: TRBD2
clone_size: -
j_call: TRBJ2-1
cdr3_aa: CASSDSSGTRDYNEQFF
cdr3_nt: TGTGCCAGCAGTGACTCCTCCGGGACTAGGGATTACAATGAGCAGTTCTTC

v_call: TRBV20-1
d_call: TRBD2
clone_size: few
j_call: TRBJ2-3
cdr3_aa: CSARDYSSGDTDTQYF
cdr3_nt: TGCAGTGCTAGAGATTATAGTAGCGGGGACACAGATACGCAGTATTTT

v_call: TRBV20-1
d_call: -
clone_size: -
j_call: TRBJ2-3
cdr3_aa: CSASVGETDTQYF
cdr3_nt: TGCAGTGCTAGTGTAGGAGAAACAGATACGCAGTATTTT

v_call: TRBV19
d_call: -
clone_size: -
j_call: TRBJ2-5
cdr3_aa: CASSNQETQYF
cdr3_nt: TGTGCCAGTAGTAACCAAGAGACCCAGTACTTC

v_call: TRBV30
d_call: TRBD1
clone_size: few
j_call: TRBJ1-2
cdr3_aa: CAWIWSGQGMRGYTF
cdr3_nt: TGTGCCTGGATCTGGTCCGGACAGGGGATGAGGGGCTACACCTTC

v_call: TRBV7-9
d_call: -
clone_size: few
j_call: TRBJ1-1
cdr3_aa: CASSFERGRGGTEAFF
cdr3_nt: TGTGCCAGCAGCTTTGAAAGGGGCAGGGGCGGCACTGAAGCTTTCTTT

v_call: TRBV25-1
d_call: TRBD1
clone_size: -
j_call: TRBJ2-3
cdr3_aa: CASAKPGTGGTDTQYF
cdr3_nt: TGTGCCAGCGCAAAACCCGGGACAGGGGGCACAGATACGCAGTATTTT

v_call: TRBV5-5
d_call: -
clone_size: -
j_call: TRBJ2-7
cdr3_aa: CASSLAGLSSYEQYF
cdr3_nt: TGTGCCAGCAGCTTGGCCGGACTGAGCTCCTACGAGCAGTACTTC

v_call: TRBV6-5
d_call: -
clone_size: -
j_call: TRBJ2-7
cdr3_aa: CASSYSEGLGEQYF
cdr3_nt: TGTGCCAGCAGTTACTCGGAGGGCTTGGGAGAGCAGTACTTC

v_call: TRBV20-1
d_call: -
clone_size: -
j_call: TRBJ2-5
cdr3_aa: CSARAPDETQYF
cdr3_nt: TGCAGTGCTAGAGCGCCGGACGAGACCCAGTACTTC

v_call: TRBV19
d_call: -
clone_size: -
j_call: TRBJ1-1
cdr3_aa: CASSIGNRIGTEAFF
cdr3_nt: TGTGCCAGTAGTATCGGGAACAGAATTGGGACTGAAGCTTTCTTT

v_call: TRBV15
d_call: -
clone_size: -
j_call: TRBJ2-7
cdr3_aa: CATSRVAGQGSEQYF
cdr3_nt: TGTGCCACCAGCAGAGTAGCCGGCCAGGGAAGCGAGCAGTACTTC